This passage covers 27 T cell receptor beta chains from one sample sequenced in a study of vaccination and CD4 T cells after COVID-19. With the Oncomine TCR Beta short-read assay, DNA from cultured CD4+ T cells was sequenced. A single record per CDR3 protein comes from TCRdb applying MiXCR to the PCR reads. The sample includes 5,000 to 6,000 distinct CDR3 sequences, 50% to 75% seen only once; the top ten take about half. These receptors' targets are unknown. Treatment defined: 10-day PBMC culture with coronavirus spike peptide pools or control peptides (ViraFEST assay). Pre-COVID-19 pandemic sampling (2011-2018) yielded the unexposed donor's CD4+ T cells. The source material was CD4+ T cells from blood, cultured in vitro. Receptors originate from a human donor in good health.

The V call is TRBV6-2 or TRBV6-3, the J call TRBJ1-1; unclear D gene. This CDR3 has 16 residues. Trimming took 6 bases from V and 1 from J, leaving 18 bases between them. In germline, CDR1 is MNHEY, CDR2 SVGEGT. CDR3 amino acids: CASRRHQVVENTEAFF. The DNA of the CDR3 is TGTGCCAGCAGAAGACACCAGGTCGTGGAGAACACTGAAGCTTTCTTT.

By frequency in the sample, this clonotype is medium-sized. CDR3 nucleotides: TGTGCCTGGGGCCCACTAGCGGGGCAGCAGTTCTTC. It translates to CAWGPLAGQQFF. This sequence joins TRBV30 and TRBJ2-1; 10 bases map to TRBD2. The CDR3 consists of 12 residues. V was clipped by 5 bases and J by 11 bases; unmatched bases: 6. Looked up from germline, CDR1 is GTSNPN and CDR2 is SVGIG (reference sequence).

The rearrangement uses TRBV9 and TRBJ2-3, with 7 bases matching TRBD2. The J segment lost 2 bases and the V segment lost 0 bases, leaving 6 bases of the junction unmatched. Looked up from germline, CDR1 is SGDLS and CDR2 is YYNGEE. The CDR3 runs 16 residues. CDR3 DNA sequence: TGTGCCAGCAGCGTAGCCGGACTAGTTCACACAGATACGCAGTATTTT. Its translation is CASSVAGLVHTDTQYF.

CDR3 nucleotide sequence: TGTGCCAGCAGCTTTCCGGGACAGGGTAATCAGCCCCAGCATTTT. Its protein is CASSFPGQGNQPQHF. The chain links TRBV12-1 to TRBJ1-5; TRBD1 is the table's D call, not checked against the DNA. TRBV12-1 is a documented pseudogene. The CDR3 contains 15 residues.

The genes are TRBV11-2 and TRBJ2-2; TRBD2 aligns across 10 bases. V shed 7 bases, J shed 5 bases, and the junction held 7 bases outside the gene matches. Germline V gene sequence: CDR1 SGHAT, CDR2 FQNNGV. The CDR3 is 15 residues long. This chain's CDR3 is CASNPGLAATGELFF. The DNA of the CDR3 is TGTGCCAGCAACCCCGGACTAGCGGCGACCGGGGAGCTGTTTTTT.

V gene TRBV19 combines with J gene TRBJ1-1; D may be TRBD1 (6 bases). Between the trimmed V and J ends, which lost 6 bases and 7 bases, there was a span of 18 bases. Germline V CDR1 and CDR2: LNHDA, SQIVND (reference sequence). CDR3 length equals 14 residues. As DNA, the CDR3 is TGTGCCAGTAGGAACGGGGCAGGGGCTGGTGAAGCTTTCTTT. This translates into CASRNGAGAGEAFF.

The V gene is TRBV29-1, the J gene TRBJ2-1; the D call may be TRBD1 or TRBD2 (5 bases each). This CDR3 comprises 15 residues. Germline CDR1 reads SQVTM; CDR2 reads ANQGSEA. Trimming cost V 3 bases and J 5 bases, with 17 bases left between them. The CDR3 DNA follows: TGCAGCGTTGAGACCGGGACGAGTATACACAATGAGCAGTTCTTC. Translating it yields CSVETGTSIHNEQFF.

This chain links TRBV7-2 with TRBJ2-2, with D unclear. V was shortened by 1 base and J by 4 bases, with 10 bases between the two germline ends. This CDR3 is built from 15 residues. Germline CDR1 and CDR2: SGHTA and FQGNSA. The CDR3 DNA reads as TGTGCCAGCAGCTTAGACCCACAACCCACCGGGGAGCTGTTTTTT. As protein: CASSLDPQPTGELFF.

This chain's CDR3 is CSARQYRVTYNEQFF. The CDR3 DNA follows: TGCAGTGCTAGACAATACAGGGTTACCTACAATGAGCAGTTCTTC. The chain is built from TRBV20-1 and TRBJ2-1, with a weak D call TRBD1 (6 bases). Trimming stripped 2 bases from V and 2 bases from J, with 13 bases between. This CDR3 comprises 15 residues. Per the germline V gene, CDR1 is DFQATT and CDR2 is SNEGSKA (reference sequence).

The CDR3 DNA is TGTGCCAGCGCTCAAACAGTCGGCCAAGAGACCCAGTACTTC. It encodes CASAQTVGQETQYF. J is TRBJ2-5 and V is TRBV11-2; D gene uncertain. Germline CDR1 is SGHAT and CDR2 is FQNNGV. The germline V and J ends were trimmed by 8 bases and 1 base, with 14 bases remaining between them. The CDR3 has 14 residues.

In this sample, this clonotype turned up once. The chain carries TRBV14 and TRBJ1-5, with D hard to call. There are 13 residues in the CDR3. V was shortened by 6 bases and J by 6 bases, with 12 bases between the two germline ends. Looked up from germline, CDR1 is SGHDN and CDR2 is FVKESK. The CDR3 sequence: CASSMGVRQPQHF. The DNA of the CDR3 is TGTGCCAGCAGTATGGGTGTTCGTCAGCCCCAGCATTTT.

V and J are TRBV2 and TRBJ2-1; perhaps TRBD2 as D (5 bases). Germline V gives CDR1 SNHLY, CDR2 FYNNEI. V lost 10 bases to trimming and J lost 3 bases, with 13 bases between them. The CDR3 is made up of 13 amino acids. The CDR3: CATSDLLYNEQFF. The CDR3, as DNA: TGTGCCACCTCGGACTTACTCTACAATGAGCAGTTCTTC.

The CDR3 DNA is TGTGCCAGCAGTGATCCCCAGGGGAGAGGAAACACCATATATTTT. Its protein product is CASSDPQGRGNTIYF. This rearrangement joins TRBV25-1 to TRBJ1-3; perhaps TRBD1 as D (6 bases). CDR3 length: 15 residues. V dropped 3 bases and J dropped 4 bases, with 13 bases sitting between them. CDR1 and CDR2 (germline): MGHDK, SYGVNS.

This chain links TRBV12-3 or TRBV12-4 with TRBJ1-2; a possible D gene is TRBD1 (6 bases). Between the trimmed V and J ends, which lost 7 bases and 8 bases, there was a span of 23 bases. CDR3 size: 15 residues. CDR3 loop: CASTLYGGGAEGYTF. The CDR3 DNA reads as TGTGCCAGCACTCTATACGGGGGGGGCGCTGAGGGCTACACCTTC.

The V gene is TRBV11-2, the J gene TRBJ2-1; D assignment may be TRBD1 or TRBD2 (5 bases each). In germline, CDR1 is SGHAT, CDR2 FQNNGV. V lost 5 bases to trimming and J lost 9 bases, with 17 bases between them. The CDR3 totals 14 residues. CDR3 sequence (DNA): TGTGCCAGCAGCGTTGGCCTGGGGGAAAGTGAGCAGTTCTTC. Protein product: CASSVGLGESEQFF.

The rearrangement links TRBV20-1 to TRBJ2-1, with D possibly matching TRBD2 (6 bases). Trimming took off 1 base at V and 13 bases at J, with 17 bases between the two ends. Germline V gives CDR1 DFQATT, CDR2 SNEGSKA (reference sequence). This CDR3 comprises 13 residues. CDR3 region: CSARGDSRMAQFF. The CDR3 DNA sequence: TGCAGTGCTAGAGGGGACTCCCGCATGGCCCAGTTCTTC.

The chain has TRBV2 and TRBJ2-2, with D possibly matching TRBD1 (5 bases). Trimming pared 6 bases from V and 4 bases from J, leaving 9 bases between. This CDR3 has 13 amino acids. The germline V gene encodes CDR1 SNHLY and CDR2 FYNNEI. For the CDR3, the DNA is TGTGCCAGCAGCAGGGAACGCACCGGGGAGCTGTTTTTT. Translating it yields CASSRERTGELFF.

The chain links TRBV19 to TRBJ2-5; D might be TRBD2 (6 bases). Trimming removed 4 bases at V and 4 bases at J, with 7 bases between. This CDR3 contains 12 residues. The V gene's germline CDR1 is LNHDA and CDR2 SQIVND (reference sequence). CDR3 bases: TGTGCCAGTAGTAGGAGGGGAGAGACCCAGTACTTC. Its protein product is CASSRRGETQYF.

CDR3 residues: CSAPDNAKNIQYF. CDR3 nucleotide sequence: TGCAGTGCTCCGGACAATGCCAAAAACATTCAGTACTTC. The V and J genes are TRBV20-1 and TRBJ2-4, with D perhaps TRBD1 (5 bases). Germline assignment: CDR1 DFQATT and CDR2 SNEGSKA (reference sequence). V lost 5 bases and J 1 base, leaving 9 bases between the germline ends. The CDR3 totals 13 residues.

The V gene is TRBV19, the J gene TRBJ1-1, with 9 bases lining up with TRBD1. CDR3 length: 14 residues. Germline V gene data show CDR1 as LNHDA and CDR2 as SQIVND (reference sequence). The J segment lost 8 bases and the V segment lost 7 bases, leaving 11 bases of the junction unmatched. In DNA form, the CDR3 reads TGTGCCAGTAACCGGGACAGGGCCTTGGCAGAAGCTTTCTTT. This codes for CASNRDRALAEAFF.

This clonotype occurred a few times. This chain uses TRBV15 with TRBJ1-2, with D maybe TRBD1 (5 bases). The germline V and J ends were trimmed by 0 bases and 3 bases, with 17 bases remaining between them. Germline lookup yields CDR1 LNHNV and CDR2 YYDKDF (reference sequence). The length of the CDR3 is 17 residues. DNA of the CDR3: TGTGCCACCAGCAGAGATAATCTGTTTGAAGGGGACTATGGCTACACCTTC. Its protein is CATSRDNLFEGDYGYTF.

The rearrangement uses TRBV19 and TRBJ2-7; TRBD1 matches at 9 bases. The CDR3 contains 15 residues. Germline CDR1 is LNHDA and CDR2 is SQIVND (reference sequence). With 3 bases clipped from V and 2 bases from J, the junction kept 5 bases outside the gene matches. The CDR3 here is CASSMTGQGPYEQYF. CDR3 sequence (DNA): TGTGCCAGTAGTATGACGGGACAGGGTCCCTACGAGCAGTACTTC.

CDR3 in DNA: TGTGCCAGCAGCCCTCGACAGGGGGCTGGGGGCACTGAAGCTTTCTTT. This encodes CASSPRQGAGGTEAFF. The chain is built from TRBV7-2 and TRBJ1-1; TRBD1 matches at 10 bases. The CDR3 length is 16 residues. J was trimmed by 4 bases and V by 5 bases; bases with no gene match: 10. From germline, CDR1 is SGHTA and CDR2 FQGNSA.

The rearrangement joins TRBV7-9 to TRBJ2-1; 7 bases map to TRBD2. Per the germline V gene, CDR1 is SEHNR and CDR2 is FQNEAQ (reference sequence). V gave up 4 bases and J gave up 1 base; unmatched junction bases: 10. The CDR3 totals 17 residues. This CDR3 reads CASSSWTAGESYNEQFF. The CDR3 nucleotides read TGTGCCAGCAGCTCCTGGACGGCGGGAGAGTCCTACAATGAGCAGTTCTTC.

DNA for the CDR3: TGTGCCAGCAGCGACCGGCCGGGAGCGGGGAGCACAGATACGCAGTATTTT. It translates to CASSDRPGAGSTDTQYF. This sequence joins TRBV6-1 and TRBJ2-3; 7 bases fit TRBD2. Germline CDR1 reads MNHNS; CDR2 reads SASEGT. J lost 0 bases, V lost 6 bases, and 12 bases had no gene match. CDR3 length: 17 residues.

This chain links TRBV7-2 with TRBJ2-3; D remains unclear. Trimming shortened V by 4 bases and J by 2 bases, and 7 bases separated the two germline ends. This CDR3 contains 13 residues. Germline V lookup: CDR1 SGHTA, CDR2 FQGNSA. CDR3 sequence (DNA): TGTGCCAGCAGCTCGTACAACACAGATACGCAGTATTTT. Encoded protein: CASSSYNTDTQYF.

This clonotype was counted a few times. The chain employs TRBV6-5 and TRBJ2-3; D unresolved. The CDR3 spans 15 residues. Germline lookup yields CDR1 MNHEY and CDR2 SVGAGI. With 1 base removed from V and 0 bases from J, the gap between germline ends came to 8 bases. CDR3 protein: CASSYYGSSTDTQYF. Written as DNA, the CDR3 is TGTGCCAGCAGTTACTACGGATCTAGCACAGATACGCAGTATTTT.